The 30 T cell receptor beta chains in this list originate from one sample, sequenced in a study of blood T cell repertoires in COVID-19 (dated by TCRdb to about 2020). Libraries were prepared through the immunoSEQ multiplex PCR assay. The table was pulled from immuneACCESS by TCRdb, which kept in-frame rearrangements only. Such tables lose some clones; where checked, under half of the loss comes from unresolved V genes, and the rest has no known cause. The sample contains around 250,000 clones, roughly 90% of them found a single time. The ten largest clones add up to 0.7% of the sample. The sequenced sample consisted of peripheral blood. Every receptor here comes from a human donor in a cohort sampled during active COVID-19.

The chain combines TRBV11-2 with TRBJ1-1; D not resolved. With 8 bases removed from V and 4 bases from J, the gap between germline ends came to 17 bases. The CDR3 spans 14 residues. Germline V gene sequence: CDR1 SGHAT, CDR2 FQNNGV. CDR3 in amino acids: CASHEAAESTEAFF. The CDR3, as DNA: TGTGCCAGCCACGAGGCGGCCGAGAGCACTGAAGCTTTCTTT.

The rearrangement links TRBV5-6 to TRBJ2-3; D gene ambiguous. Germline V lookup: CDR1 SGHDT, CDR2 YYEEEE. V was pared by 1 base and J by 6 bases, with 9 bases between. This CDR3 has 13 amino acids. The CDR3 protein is CASSLNLRDTQYF. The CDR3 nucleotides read TGTGCCAGCAGCTTGAACCTCAGGGATACGCAGTATTTT. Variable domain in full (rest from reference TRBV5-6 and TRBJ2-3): DAGVTQSPTHLIKTRGQQVTLRCSPKSGHDTVSWYQQALGQGPQFIFQYYEEEERQRGNFPDRFSGHQFPNYSSELNVNALLLGDSALYLCASSLNLRDTQYFGPGTRLTVL.

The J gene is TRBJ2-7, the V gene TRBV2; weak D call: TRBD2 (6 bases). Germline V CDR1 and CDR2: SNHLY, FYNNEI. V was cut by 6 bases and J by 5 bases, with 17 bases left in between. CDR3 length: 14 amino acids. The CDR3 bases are TGTGCCAGCAGCTTTAGGGCAGGGAGGCACGAGCAGTACTTC. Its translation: CASSFRAGRHEQYF.

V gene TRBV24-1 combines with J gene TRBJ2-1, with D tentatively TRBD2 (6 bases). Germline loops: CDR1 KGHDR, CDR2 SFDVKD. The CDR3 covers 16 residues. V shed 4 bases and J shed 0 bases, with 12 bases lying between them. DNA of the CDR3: TGTGCCACCAGTGAGGTTAGCGGCCGCTCCTACAATGAGCAGTTCTTC. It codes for CATSEVSGRSYNEQFF.

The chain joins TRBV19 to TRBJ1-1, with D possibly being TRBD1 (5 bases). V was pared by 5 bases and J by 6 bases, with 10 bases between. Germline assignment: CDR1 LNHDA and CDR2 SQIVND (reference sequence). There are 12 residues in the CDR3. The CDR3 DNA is TGTGCCAGTAGTTCGGGGGGAGCTGAAGCTTTCTTT. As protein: CASSSGGAEAFF.

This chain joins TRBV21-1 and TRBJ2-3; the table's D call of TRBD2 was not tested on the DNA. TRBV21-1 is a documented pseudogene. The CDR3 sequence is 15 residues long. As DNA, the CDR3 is TGTGCCAGCAGCCGACTAGCGGAAAGCACAGATACGCAGTATTTT. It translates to CASSRLAESTDTQYF.

Here the CDR3 reads CASSRPGVAGDNEQFF. The CDR3 DNA sequence: TGTGCCAGCAGTCGCCCCGGGGTTGCAGGGGACAATGAGCAGTTCTTC. The chain has TRBV6-2 or TRBV6-3 and TRBJ2-1, with TRBD1 as a possible D gene (6 bases). Per germline, CDR1 MNHEY and CDR2 SVGEGT. With 5 bases removed from V and 5 bases from J, the gap between germline ends came to 19 bases. This CDR3 has 16 residues.

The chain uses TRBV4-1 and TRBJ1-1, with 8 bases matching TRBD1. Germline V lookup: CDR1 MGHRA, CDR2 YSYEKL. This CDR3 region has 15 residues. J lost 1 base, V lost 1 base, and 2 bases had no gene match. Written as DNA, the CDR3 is TGCGCCAGCAGCCAAGTTGGGACAGGGAACACTGAAGCTTTCTTT. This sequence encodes CASSQVGTGNTEAFF.

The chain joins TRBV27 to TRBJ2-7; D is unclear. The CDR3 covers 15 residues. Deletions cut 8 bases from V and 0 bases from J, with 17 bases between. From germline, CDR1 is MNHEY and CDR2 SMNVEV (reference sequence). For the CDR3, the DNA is TGTGCCAGCCGCCTCTCAGGCAGCAGCTCCTACGAGCAGTACTTC. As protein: CASRLSGSSSYEQYF.

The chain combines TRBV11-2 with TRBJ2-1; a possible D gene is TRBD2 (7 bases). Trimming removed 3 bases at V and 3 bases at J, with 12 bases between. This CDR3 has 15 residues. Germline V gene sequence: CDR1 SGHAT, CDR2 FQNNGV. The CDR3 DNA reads TGTGCCAGCAGCTTGGCGGGGGCGCTCTACAATGAGCAGTTCTTC. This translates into CASSLAGALYNEQFF.

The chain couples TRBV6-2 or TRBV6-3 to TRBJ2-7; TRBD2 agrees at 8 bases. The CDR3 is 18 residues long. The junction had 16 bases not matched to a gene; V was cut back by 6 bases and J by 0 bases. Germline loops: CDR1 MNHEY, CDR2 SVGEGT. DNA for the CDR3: TGTGCCAGCAGCCCCCGCCCGGGAGCGGGGGTCCCCTCCTACGAGCAGTACTTC. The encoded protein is CASSPRPGAGVPSYEQYF.

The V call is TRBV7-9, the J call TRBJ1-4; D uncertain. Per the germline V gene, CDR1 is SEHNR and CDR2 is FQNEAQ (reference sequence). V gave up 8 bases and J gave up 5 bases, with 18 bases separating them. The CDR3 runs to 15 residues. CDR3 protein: CASGPTGYYNEKLFF. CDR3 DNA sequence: TGTGCCAGCGGTCCAACGGGGTACTACAATGAAAAACTGTTTTTT.

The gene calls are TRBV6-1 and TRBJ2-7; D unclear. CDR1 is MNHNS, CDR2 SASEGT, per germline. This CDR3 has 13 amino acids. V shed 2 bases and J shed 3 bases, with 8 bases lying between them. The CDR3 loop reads CASSENLVYEQYF. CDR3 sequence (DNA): TGTGCCAGCAGTGAAAACCTAGTCTACGAGCAGTACTTC.

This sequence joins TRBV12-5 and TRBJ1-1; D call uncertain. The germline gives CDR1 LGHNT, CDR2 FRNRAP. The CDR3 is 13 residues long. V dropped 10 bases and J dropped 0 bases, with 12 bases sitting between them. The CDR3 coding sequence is TGTGCTACCGGGTTAGTCATGAACACTGAAGCTTTCTTT. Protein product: CATGLVMNTEAFF.

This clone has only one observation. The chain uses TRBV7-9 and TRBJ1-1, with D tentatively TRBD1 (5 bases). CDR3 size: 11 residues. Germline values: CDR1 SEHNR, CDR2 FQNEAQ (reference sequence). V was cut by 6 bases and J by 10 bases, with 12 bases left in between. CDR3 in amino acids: CASRLREAAFF. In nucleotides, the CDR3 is TGTGCCAGCAGGCTCAGGGAGGCAGCTTTCTTT.

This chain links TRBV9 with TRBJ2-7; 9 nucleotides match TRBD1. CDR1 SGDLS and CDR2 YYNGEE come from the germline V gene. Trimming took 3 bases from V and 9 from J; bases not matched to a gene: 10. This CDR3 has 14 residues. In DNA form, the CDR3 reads TGTGCCAGCAGCGCAGGGACAGGGACATCACGGCAGTACTTC. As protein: CASSAGTGTSRQYF.

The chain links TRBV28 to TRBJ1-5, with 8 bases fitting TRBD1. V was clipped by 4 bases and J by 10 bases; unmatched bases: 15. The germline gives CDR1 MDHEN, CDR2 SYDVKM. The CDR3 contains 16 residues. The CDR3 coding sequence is TGTGCCAGCAGTTCTCGCCGGCAGGGGGCATACCAACCCCAGCATTTT. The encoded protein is CASSSRRQGAYQPQHF.

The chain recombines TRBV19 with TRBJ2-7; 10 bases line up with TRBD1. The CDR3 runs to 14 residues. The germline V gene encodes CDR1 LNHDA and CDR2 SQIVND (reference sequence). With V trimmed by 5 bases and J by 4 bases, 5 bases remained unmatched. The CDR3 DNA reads TGTGCCAGTAGTTCCGGGACAGGGGCGTACGAGCAGTACTTC. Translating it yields CASSSGTGAYEQYF.

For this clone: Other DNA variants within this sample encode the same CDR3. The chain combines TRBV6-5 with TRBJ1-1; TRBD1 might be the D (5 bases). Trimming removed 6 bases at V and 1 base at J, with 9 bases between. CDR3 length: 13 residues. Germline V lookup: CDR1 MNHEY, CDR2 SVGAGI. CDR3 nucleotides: TGTGCCAGCAGCTTTCAGGGGAACACTGAAGCTTTCTTT. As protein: CASSFQGNTEAFF.

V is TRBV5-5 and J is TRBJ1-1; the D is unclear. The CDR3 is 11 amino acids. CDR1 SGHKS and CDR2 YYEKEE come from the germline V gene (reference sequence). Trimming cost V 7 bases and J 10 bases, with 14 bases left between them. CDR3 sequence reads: CASGLLAGAFF. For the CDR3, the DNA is TGTGCCAGCGGGCTCCTGGCGGGAGCTTTCTTT.

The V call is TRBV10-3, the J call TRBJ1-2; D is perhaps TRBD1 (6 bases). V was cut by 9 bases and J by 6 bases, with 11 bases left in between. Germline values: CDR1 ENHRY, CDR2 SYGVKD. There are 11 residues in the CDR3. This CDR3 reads CAITGSNGYTF. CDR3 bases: TGTGCCATAACAGGGAGTAATGGCTACACCTTC.

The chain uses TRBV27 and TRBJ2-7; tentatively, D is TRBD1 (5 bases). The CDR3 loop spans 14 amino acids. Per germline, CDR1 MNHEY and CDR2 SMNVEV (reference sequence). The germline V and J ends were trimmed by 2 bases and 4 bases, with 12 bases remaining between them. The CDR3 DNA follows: TGTGCCAGCAGTTTAGCGCAGGGCCATTACGAGCAGTACTTC. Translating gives CASSLAQGHYEQYF.

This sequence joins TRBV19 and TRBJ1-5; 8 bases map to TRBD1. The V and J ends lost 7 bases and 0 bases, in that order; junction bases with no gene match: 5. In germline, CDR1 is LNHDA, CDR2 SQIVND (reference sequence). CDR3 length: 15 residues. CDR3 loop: CASKRQGNSNQPQHF. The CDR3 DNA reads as TGTGCCAGTAAACGACAGGGGAATAGCAATCAGCCCCAGCATTTT.

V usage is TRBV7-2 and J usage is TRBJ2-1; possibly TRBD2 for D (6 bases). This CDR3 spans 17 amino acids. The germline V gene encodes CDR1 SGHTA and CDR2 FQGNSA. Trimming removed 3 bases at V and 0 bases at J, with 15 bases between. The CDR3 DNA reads TGTGCCAGCAGCTTTCGGTCGGGGGACCCCTCCTACAATGAGCAGTTCTTC. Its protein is CASSFRSGDPSYNEQFF. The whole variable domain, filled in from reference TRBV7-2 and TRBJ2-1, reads GAGVSQSPSNKVTEKGKDVELRCDPISGHTALYWYRQSLGQGLEFLIYFQGNSAPDKSGLPSDRFSAERTGGSVSTLTIQRTQQEDSAVYLCASSFRSGDPSYNEQFFGPGTRLTVL.

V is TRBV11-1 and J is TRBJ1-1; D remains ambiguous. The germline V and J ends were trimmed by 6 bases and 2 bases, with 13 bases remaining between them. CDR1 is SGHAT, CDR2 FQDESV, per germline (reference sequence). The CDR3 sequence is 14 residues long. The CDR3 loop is CASRRSGTNTEAFF. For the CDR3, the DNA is TGTGCCAGCAGGCGCTCGGGAACCAACACTGAAGCTTTCTTT.

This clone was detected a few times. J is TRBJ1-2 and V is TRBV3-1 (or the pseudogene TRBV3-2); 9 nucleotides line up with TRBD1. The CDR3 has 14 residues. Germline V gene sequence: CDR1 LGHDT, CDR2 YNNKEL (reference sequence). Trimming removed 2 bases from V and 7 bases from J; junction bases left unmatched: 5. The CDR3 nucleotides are TGTGCCAGCAGCCAATCCGACAGGGGGGGTGGCTACACCTTC. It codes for CASSQSDRGGGYTF.

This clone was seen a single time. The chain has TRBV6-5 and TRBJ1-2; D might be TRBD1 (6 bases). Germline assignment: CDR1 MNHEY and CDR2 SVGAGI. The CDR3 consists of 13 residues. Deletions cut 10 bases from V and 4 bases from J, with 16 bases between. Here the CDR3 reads CATLWTVVYGYTF. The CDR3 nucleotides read TGTGCCACCTTGTGGACAGTAGTCTATGGCTACACCTTC.

CDR3 region: CASSEGQGSQPQHF. For the CDR3, the DNA is TGTGCCAGCAGTGAAGGACAGGGTAGTCAGCCCCAGCATTTT. The V and J genes are TRBV2 and TRBJ1-5; 7 bases match TRBD1. This CDR3 region has 14 residues. In germline, CDR1 is SNHLY, CDR2 FYNNEI. Unmatched junction bases numbered 3, after V lost 1 base and J lost 6 bases.

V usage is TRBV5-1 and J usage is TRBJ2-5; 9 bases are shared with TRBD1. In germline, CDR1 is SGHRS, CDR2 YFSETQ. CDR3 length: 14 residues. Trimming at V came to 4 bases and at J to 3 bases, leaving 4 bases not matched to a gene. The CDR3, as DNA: TGCGCCAGCAGCACGACAGGGGGGGAAGAGACCCAGTACTTC. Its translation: CASSTTGGEETQYF.

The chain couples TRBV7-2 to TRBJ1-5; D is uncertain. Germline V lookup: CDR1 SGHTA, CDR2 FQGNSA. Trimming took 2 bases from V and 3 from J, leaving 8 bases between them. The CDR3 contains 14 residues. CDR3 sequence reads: CASSLSHYNQPQHF. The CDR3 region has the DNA TGTGCCAGCAGCTTATCTCACTACAATCAGCCCCAGCATTTT.